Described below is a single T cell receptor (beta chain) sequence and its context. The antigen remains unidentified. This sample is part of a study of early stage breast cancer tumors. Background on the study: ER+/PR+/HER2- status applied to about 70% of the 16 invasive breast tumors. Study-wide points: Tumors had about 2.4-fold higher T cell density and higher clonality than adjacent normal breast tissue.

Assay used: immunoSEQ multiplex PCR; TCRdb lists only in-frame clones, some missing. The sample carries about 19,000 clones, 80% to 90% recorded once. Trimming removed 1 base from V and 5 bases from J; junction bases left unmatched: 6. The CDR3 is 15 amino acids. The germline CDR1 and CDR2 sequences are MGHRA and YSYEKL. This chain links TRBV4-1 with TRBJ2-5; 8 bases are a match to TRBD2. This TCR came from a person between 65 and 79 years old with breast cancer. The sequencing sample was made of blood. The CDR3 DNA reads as TGCGCCAGCAGCCAAGGGCGGGGGGCCGGGGAGACCCAGTACTTC. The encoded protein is CASSQGRGAGETQYF.